The 15 T cell receptor beta chains below were found in one sample sequenced in a study of T cells in Graves' hyperthyroidism and ophthalmopathy. Regions amplified from RNA transcripts were the TCR beta CDR3 regions. During a first-round RT-PCR of the TCR CDR3, the HTBI primer set was used. TCRdb fed the multiplex PCR reads into MiXCR, producing one record per CDR3 protein. The sample shows 400,000 to 600,000 distinct CDR3 sequences, about 15% of them seen only once. What was sequenced was blood. The receptors were sampled from a woman in her twenties or thirties with Graves' ophthalmopathy.

This clonotype showed up many times. The chain couples TRBV12-3 or TRBV12-4 to TRBJ2-7; the match to TRBD1 covers 11 bases. J lost 2 bases, V lost 3 bases, and 9 bases had no gene match. CDR3 length: 17 residues. The CDR3 here is CASSFLHPGQGAYEQYF. CDR3 nucleotide sequence: TGTGCCAGCAGTTTTCTTCATCCGGGACAGGGGGCCTACGAGCAGTACTTC.

This clonotype was observed a few times. The chain links TRBV19 to TRBJ2-5; maybe TRBD1 (6 bases). Trimming shortened V by 4 bases and J by 3 bases, and 15 bases separated the two germline ends. In germline, CDR1 is LNHDA, CDR2 SQIVND (reference sequence). The CDR3 spans 15 residues. The CDR3 region is CASSTPGTKEETQYF. CDR3 in DNA: TGTGCCAGTAGTACGCCCGGGACAAAGGAAGAGACCCAGTACTTC.

This clonotype was observed a few times. The J gene is TRBJ2-2, the V gene TRBV11-2; no reliable D call. V was trimmed by 0 bases and J by 5 bases, leaving 4 bases between them. This CDR3 has 13 residues. Germline values: CDR1 SGHAT, CDR2 FQNNGV. The CDR3 DNA follows: TGTGCCAGCAGCTTAGATCGGACCGGGGAGCTGTTTTTT. This translates into CASSLDRTGELFF.

This clonotype occurred many times. This chain connects TRBV30 to TRBJ2-2; D uncertain. There are 13 residues in the CDR3. CDR1 and CDR2 from the germline V gene are GTSNPN and SVGIG (reference sequence). The V and J ends lost 3 bases and 3 bases respectively, with 8 bases between them. The CDR3 is CAWRPQDTGELFF. Written as DNA, the CDR3 is TGTGCCTGGAGACCCCAGGACACCGGGGAGCTGTTTTTT.

Ten or more counts support this clonotype. This chain uses TRBV7-9 with TRBJ2-1; 10 bases map to TRBD2. The germline V gene has CDR1 SEHNR and CDR2 FQNEAQ (reference sequence). The ends lost 5 bases at V and 10 bases at J; junction bases unmatched: 14. This CDR3 is 16 amino acids long. The CDR3 reads CASSLLAGVRIWEQFF. The CDR3 DNA follows: TGTGCCAGCAGCCTGCTAGCGGGAGTTCGAATTTGGGAGCAGTTCTTC. The whole variable domain, remainder taken from reference TRBV7-9 and TRBJ2-1, is DTGVSQNPRHKITKRGQNVTFRCDPISEHNRLYWYRQTLGQGPEFLTYFQNEAQLEKSRLLSDRFSAERPKGSFSTLEIQRTEQGDSAMYLCASSLLAGVRIWEQFFGPGTRLTVL.

In this sample, this clonotype turned up a few times. This chain uses TRBV6-2 or TRBV6-3 with TRBJ2-2; D is ambiguous. CDR1 and CDR2 (germline): MNHEY, SVGEGT. V was shortened by 2 bases and J by 1 base, with 5 bases between the two germline ends. CDR3 length equals 14 residues. The CDR3 DNA reads TGTGCCAGCAGTTACGCCAAGAACACCGGGGAGCTGTTTTTT. It encodes CASSYAKNTGELFF.

The table lists this clonotype with many counts. V is TRBV4-2 and J is TRBJ2-1; D gene uncertain. Germline loops: CDR1 LGHNA, CDR2 YNFKEQ. The CDR3 contains 16 residues. Trimming removed 0 bases from V and 0 bases from J, with 9 bases in between. Here the CDR3 DNA reads TGTGCCAGCAGCCAAGATCGCCGGAGCTCCTACAATGAGCAGTTCTTC. Its protein is CASSQDRRSSYNEQFF.

This clonotype was recorded many times. The chain combines TRBV27 with TRBJ2-5; D may match TRBD1 or TRBD2 (5 bases each). This CDR3 has 14 amino acids. Per germline, CDR1 MNHEY and CDR2 SMNVEV (reference sequence). Trimming removed 2 bases from V and 1 base from J, with 8 bases in between. CDR3 protein: CASSLIGTQETQYF. CDR3 nucleotide sequence: TGTGCCAGCAGTTTAATTGGGACCCAAGAGACCCAGTACTTC.

This clonotype was recorded at least ten times. The chain employs TRBV5-1 and TRBJ2-1; maybe TRBD2 (6 bases). The V gene's germline CDR1 is SGHRS and CDR2 YFSETQ. The length of the CDR3 is 15 residues. V was cut by 0 bases and J by 8 bases, with 15 bases left in between. The CDR3 loop is CASSLAFQWGDEQFF. The CDR3 DNA reads TGCGCCAGCAGCTTGGCCTTTCAATGGGGGGATGAGCAGTTCTTC.

This clonotype was observed at least ten times. V usage is TRBV7-9 and J usage is TRBJ1-5; D is possibly TRBD1 (5 bases). CDR1 and CDR2 (germline): SEHNR, FQNEAQ (reference sequence). This CDR3 has 17 amino acids. The V gene lost 5 bases and the J gene lost 0 bases, with 17 bases spanning the gap. Here the CDR3 DNA reads TGTGCCAGCAGCCATAGCAGGGAATTGGGTAGCAATCAGCCCCAGCATTTT. Translation gives CASSHSRELGSNQPQHF.

This clonotype was seen ten or more times. The V and J genes are TRBV28 and TRBJ2-3; no clear D. This CDR3 spans 14 amino acids. CDR1 is MDHEN, CDR2 SYDVKM, per germline. Trimming cost V 2 bases and J 1 base, with 7 bases left between them. The CDR3 is CASSLGIGTDTQYF. In nucleotides, the CDR3 is TGTGCCAGCAGTTTAGGAATCGGCACAGATACGCAGTATTTT.

The V call is TRBV6-4, the J call TRBJ2-2; maybe TRBD2 (5 bases). CDR1 is MRHNA and CDR2 is SNTAGT in the germline V gene. Trimming removed 4 bases from V and 6 bases from J, with 15 bases in between. This CDR3 has 15 amino acids. CDR3 nucleotide sequence: TGTGCCAGCAGTGGAACTAGTGGGCCGGCCGGGGAGCTGTTTTTT. This sequence encodes CASSGTSGPAGELFF.

Ten or more counts support this clonotype. This chain uses TRBV6-1 with TRBJ2-1, with TRBD2 identical over 13 bases. The ends lost 9 bases at V and 5 bases at J; junction bases unmatched: 7. In germline, CDR1 is MNHNS, CDR2 SASEGT. This CDR3 is 15 amino acids long. In DNA, the CDR3 is TGTGCCAGTCTCCCCGGGACTAGCGGGAACAATGAGCAGTTCTTC. Its translation: CASLPGTSGNNEQFF.

This clonotype was detected only a few times. This chain connects TRBV6-2 or TRBV6-3 to TRBJ2-3, with D possibly being TRBD1 (6 bases). V lost 6 bases, J lost 3 bases, and 13 bases lay in between. Looked up from germline, CDR1 is MNHEY and CDR2 is SVGEGT. The CDR3 contains 14 residues. The CDR3 reads CASRSRGLTDTQYF. CDR3 nucleotide sequence: TGTGCCAGCAGAAGCAGGGGATTAACAGATACGCAGTATTTT.

This clonotype was seen a few times. Written as DNA, the CDR3 is TGTGCCTGGACCAATTCCGGGACTAGCGGTTACAATGAGCAGTTCTTC. Protein: CAWTNSGTSGYNEQFF. The rearrangement uses TRBV30 and TRBJ2-1; 11 bases align to TRBD2. V gave up 4 bases and J gave up 4 bases; unmatched junction bases: 9. The CDR3 consists of 16 residues. The germline V gene encodes CDR1 GTSNPN and CDR2 SVGIG (reference sequence).